These T cell receptor beta chains were read from a single sample in a study of Ad26.COV2.S vaccination and SARS-CoV-2 variants. Method: immunoSEQ multiplex PCR; TCRdb's copy keeps in-frame clones and lacks some. The profile covers about 250,000 clones, with roughly nine tenths appearing a single time and roughly 3% taken by the ten largest. The sample consisted of peripheral blood, taken in a trial of Ad26.COV2.S vaccine versus placebo. The receptors derive from a person between 18 and 65 years old who received the Ad26.COV2.S COVID-19 vaccine or a placebo. Each CDR3 is given with its conserved first and last residue. A D gene is named only where the DNA matches it firmly. Size values are once, few and many counts, or a class for expanded clones, and some rows have none.

>NA|TRBV4-1|TRBJ1-3|NA
CASSQVRPFSGNTIYF
TGCGCCAGCAGCCAAGTGAGACCCTTCTCTGGAAACACCATATATTTT
>NA|TRBV5-1|TRBJ1-1|NA
CASSLSGLMNTEAFF
TGCGCCAGCAGCTTGTCAGGCCTCATGAACACTGAAGCTTTCTTT
>NA|TRBV24-1|TRBJ1-5|NA
CATSESGTWGNQPQHF
TGTGCCACCAGTGAATCCGGGACTTGGGGCAATCAGCCCCAGCATTTT
>NA|TRBV7-3|TRBJ2-7|NA
CASSQGGGLSYEQYF
TGTGCCAGCAGCCAGGGGGGAGGACTCTCCTACGAGCAGTACTTC
>TRBD1|TRBV30|TRBJ2-7|NA
CAWARRQGRNEQYF
TGTGCCTGGGCCCGAAGACAGGGTAGGAACGAGCAGTACTTC
>TRBD1|TRBV11-2|TRBJ1-1|few
CASSWTGGPEAFF
TGTGCCAGCAGCTGGACAGGGGGCCCTGAAGCTTTCTTT
>NA|TRBV2|TRBJ2-5|NA
CASSEGSVLEGQETQYF
TGTGCCAGCAGTGAAGGATCAGTTCTGGAGGGACAAGAGACCCAGTACTTC
>NA|TRBV10-3|TRBJ2-7|once
CAISEQGEQYF
TGTGCCATCAGTGAGCAGGGTGAGCAGTACTTC
>NA|TRBV3-1/TRBV3-2|TRBJ2-5|NA
CASSQMRETQYF
TGTGCCAGCAGCCAGATGAGGGAGACCCAGTACTTC
>TRBD2|TRBV6-2/TRBV6-3|TRBJ2-1|NA
CASSSGTSGRNEQFF
TGTGCCAGCAGTTCCGGGACTAGCGGAAGAAATGAGCAGTTCTTC
>NA|TRBV12-3/TRBV12-4|TRBJ1-5|NA
CASSEGGYQPQHF
TGTGCCAGCTCCGAGGGGGGGTATCAGCCCCAGCATTTT
>NA|TRBV3-1/TRBV3-2|TRBJ2-2|NA
CASSLPRGTVGGELFF
TGTGCCAGCAGCCTCCCTCGGGGGACGGTGGGCGGGGAGCTGTTTTTT
>NA|TRBV5-5|TRBJ1-1|NA
CASSFGRVTEAFF
TGTGCCAGCAGCTTCGGACGGGTCACTGAAGCTTTCTTT
>TRBD1|TRBV19|TRBJ1-5|few
CASHRGLEPQHF
TGTGCCAGCCATAGGGGGCTGGAGCCCCAGCATTTT
>NA|TRBV29-1|TRBJ2-2|few
CSVRQTLGGTGELFF
TGCAGCGTTCGACAGACATTGGGTGGCACCGGGGAGCTGTTTTTT
>NA|TRBV19|TRBJ1-4|NA
CASSTGEKHEKLFF
TGTGCCAGTAGTACCGGCGAAAAGCATGAAAAACTGTTTTTT
>NA|TRBV2|TRBJ2-2|once
CASISTGELFF
TGTGCCAGCATATCGACCGGGGAGCTGTTTTTT
>NA|TRBV10-3|TRBJ1-2|NA
CAISAGPLVDGYTF
TGTGCCATCAGCGCCGGGCCCTTGGTAGACGGCTACACCTTC
>NA|TRBV12-3/TRBV12-4|TRBJ2-5|NA
CASSRGFRETQYF
TGTGCCAGCAGCCGCGGGTTTAGAGAGACCCAGTACTTC
>NA|TRBV2|TRBJ1-2|few
CASSRDGPNYGYTF
TGTGCCAGCAGCCGGGACGGCCCTAACTATGGCTACACCTTC
>TRBD2|TRBV4-1|TRBJ2-3|NA
CASSPGLAGVIWRDTQYF
TGCGCCAGCAGCCCGGGACTAGCGGGAGTAATCTGGAGAGATACGCAGTATTTT
>TRBD1|TRBV19|TRBJ1-4|NA
CASNPSGTGGTFGEKLFF
TGTGCCAGTAACCCCTCCGGGACAGGGGGGACCTTTGGTGAAAAACTGTTTTTT
>TRBD2|TRBV2|TRBJ2-7|NA
CASGGGYEQYF
TGTGCCAGCGGGGGGGGTTACGAGCAGTACTTC
>NA|TRBV7-8|TRBJ1-4|NA
CASSTGRSFATNEKLFF
TGTGCCAGCAGCACGGGACGGAGCTTTGCAACTAATGAAAAACTGTTTTTT
>NA|TRBV19|TRBJ1-2|NA
CASTPSTGFYGYTF
TGTGCCAGTACCCCCTCGACAGGTTTCTATGGCTACACCTTC
>NA|TRBV29-1|TRBJ2-1|once
CSVDGPGDEQFF
TGCAGCGTTGATGGGCCTGGCGATGAGCAGTTCTTC
>NA|TRBV6-2/TRBV6-3|TRBJ1-5|once
CASSLLGMDQPQHF
TGTGCCAGCAGTCTCTTAGGGATGGATCAGCCCCAGCATTTT
>TRBD2|TRBV27|TRBJ2-5|NA
CASSLLGGMSAQYF
TGTGCCAGCAGTTTATTGGGAGGGATGTCGGCCCAGTACTTC
>NA|TRBV15|TRBJ1-5|NA
CATSRAPSNQPQHF
TGTGCCACCAGCAGGGCCCCGTCGAATCAGCCCCAGCATTTT
>NA|TRBV21-1|TRBJ2-5|NA
CASSIRQGDRLQETQYF
TGTGCTAGCAGCATCCGACAGGGGGATCGGTTACAAGAGACCCAGTACTTC
>TRBD2|TRBV6-2/TRBV6-3|TRBJ2-3|NA
CASSDPGLDTDTQYF
TGTGCCAGCAGCGATCCGGGACTAGACACAGATACGCAGTATTTT
>NA|TRBV24-1|TRBJ1-1|NA
CALREGNTEAFF
TGTGCCTTAAGAGAGGGGAACACTGAAGCTTTCTTT
>NA|TRBV19|TRBJ2-6|NA
CASSIGRANVLTF
TGTGCCAGTAGTATTGGCAGGGCCAACGTCCTGACTTTC
>NA|TRBV21-1|TRBJ2-2|once
CASSKGLAGTGELFF
TGTGCTAGCAGCAAAGGGCTAGCGGGTACCGGGGAGCTGTTTTTT
>NA|TRBV5-4|TRBJ2-2|NA
CASSRSGFGTGELFF
TGTGCCAGCTCAAGGTCAGGGTTCGGCACCGGGGAGCTGTTTTTT
>TRBD2|TRBV11-2|TRBJ2-7|NA
CASSLDTTGLALGEQYF
TGTGCCAGCAGCTTAGACACGACGGGACTAGCACTTGGGGAGCAGTACTTC
>NA|TRBV5-8|TRBJ2-1|NA
CASSSHGRGRNNEQFF
TGTGCCAGCAGCTCTCACGGGAGGGGGCGGAACAATGAGCAGTTCTTC
>NA|TRBV30|TRBJ2-3|NA
CAGEQVGGADTQYF
TGTGCCGGAGAACAGGTAGGTGGGGCAGATACGCAGTATTTT
>NA|TRBV6-5|TRBJ1-5|few
CASGRYQPQHF
TGTGCCAGCGGCAGATATCAGCCCCAGCATTTT
>NA|TRBV5-1|TRBJ2-2|NA
CASSEQTGELFF
TGCGCCAGCAGCGAGCAGACCGGGGAGCTGTTTTTT
>NA|TRBV27|TRBJ1-5|NA
CASSLGSYQPQHF
TGTGCCAGCAGTTTAGGCAGTTATCAGCCCCAGCATTTT
>NA|TRBV30|TRBJ1-2|NA
CAWKQPAVPYGYTF
TGTGCCTGGAAGCAGCCGGCTGTTCCCTATGGCTACACCTTC
>TRBD1|TRBV27|TRBJ1-1|NA
CASRYRGWNTEAFF
TGTGCCAGCAGGTACAGGGGGTGGAACACTGAAGCTTTCTTT
>NA|TRBV1|TRBJ2-3|few
CTSSPRGLASNHSTDTQYF
TGCACCAGCAGCCCAAGGGGACTAGCGAGTAACCATAGCACAGATACGCAGTATTTT
>NA|TRBV27|TRBJ1-2|NA
CASSFKGRGDGYTF
TGTGCCAGCAGTTTCAAGGGACGCGGGGATGGCTACACCTTC
>TRBD2|TRBV6-2/TRBV6-3|TRBJ2-1|NA
CASSYSLAGPSSYNEQFF
TGTGCCAGCAGTTACTCACTAGCGGGGCCGAGCTCCTACAATGAGCAGTTCTTC
>TRBD1|TRBV6-5|TRBJ1-1|NA
CASSPDRGSNTEAFF
TGTGCCAGCAGCCCGGACAGGGGGTCGAACACTGAAGCTTTCTTT
>NA|TRBV19|TRBJ1-1|NA
CASTESRAGVTEAFF
TGTGCCAGTACCGAATCCCGGGCTGGGGTCACTGAAGCTTTCTTT
>NA|TRBV2|TRBJ1-6|NA
CASSEYLGTDNSPLHF
TGTGCCAGCAGTGAATATTTGGGGACGGATAATTCACCCCTCCACTTT
>TRBD1|TRBV6-6|TRBJ1-5|NA
CASSDSGGLSNQPQHF
TGTGCCAGCAGTGACTCAGGGGGACTGAGCAATCAGCCCCAGCATTTT
>TRBD2|TRBV19|TRBJ2-3|NA
CASSKAGLASTDTQYF
TGTGCCAGTAGTAAAGCCGGACTAGCGTCCACAGATACGCAGTATTTT